These 5 T cell receptor beta chains were sequenced from one sample in a study of breast tumors, draining lymph nodes, adjacent tissues. The lymph nodes were axillary draining lymph nodes from breast cancer patients. MiXCR was run by TCRdb on the multiplex PCR reads, yielding one entry per CDR3 protein. The sample holds 150,000 to 200,000 distinct CDR3 sequences; approximately 30% are singletons and the top ten take about 4.5%. The specimen sequenced was axillary lymph node tissue. The receptor source for this set is a female donor with breast cancer. Some clones in this sample may be carry-over from other donors' samples.

V gene TRBV19 combines with J gene TRBJ2-7; possibly TRBD2 for D (6 bases). The CDR3 is 16 residues long. Germline V gives CDR1 LNHDA, CDR2 SQIVND (reference sequence). Deletions cut 9 bases from V and 4 bases from J, with 25 bases between. The CDR3 loop reads CASSPSGDLRRYEQYF. Here the CDR3 DNA reads TGTGCCAGCTCACCATCCGGGGACTTGCGAAGATACGAGCAGTACTTC.

This clonotype was recorded many times. This chain uses TRBV9 with TRBJ2-1; D remains unclear. CDR3 length: 14 residues. Trimming stripped 4 bases from V and 6 bases from J, with 14 bases between. Germline lookup yields CDR1 SGDLS and CDR2 YYNGEE. CDR3 coding DNA: TGTGCCAGCAGCCCTGATTTGGTTGCCAATGAGCAGTTCTTC. It yields the protein CASSPDLVANEQFF. The full variable domain, with the rest looked up from reference TRBV9 and TRBJ2-1, is DSGVTQTPKHLITATGQRVTLRCSPRSGDLSVYWYQQSLDQGLQFLIQYYNGEERAKGNILERFSAQQFPDLHSELNLSSLELGDSALYFCASSPDLVANEQFFGPGTRLTVL.

The rearrangement links TRBV2 to TRBJ1-6, with 9 bases matching TRBD1. This CDR3 has 20 amino acids. Unmatched junction bases numbered 24, after V lost 2 bases and J lost 13 bases. Germline CDR1 and CDR2: SNHLY and FYNNEI. The CDR3 region has the DNA TGTGCCAGCAGTGAAATTGGGTTAGCGGGACAGGGTGTTGTAGGGTCCCCCCTCCACTTT. Protein product: CASSEIGLAGQGVVGSPLHF.

The V and J genes are TRBV6-6 and TRBJ2-3; a possible D gene is TRBD1 (6 bases). The length of the CDR3 is 18 residues. Trimming pared 5 bases from V and 4 bases from J, leaving 25 bases between. Germline-derived CDR1 and CDR2 are MNHNY and SVGAGI (reference sequence). Written as DNA, the CDR3 is TGTGCCAGCAGTCACAATGCTCGGGACAACACTGGGTCAGATACGCAGTATTTT. Translating it yields CASSHNARDNTGSDTQYF.

This clonotype has a count of ten or more. The chain uses TRBV29-1 and TRBJ2-7, with TRBD1 matching over 7 bases. CDR3 length: 13 residues. From germline, CDR1 is SQVTM and CDR2 ANQGSEA. J lost 1 base, V lost 7 bases, and 7 bases had no gene match. CDR3 sequence reads: CSARTGASYEQYF. CDR3 DNA: TGCAGCGCTCGGACAGGCGCTTCCTACGAGCAGTACTTC.